The 24 T cell receptor beta chains below come from one sample, sequenced in a study of T cell responses to AZD1222 COVID-19 vaccine. Some clones are missing from TCRdb's copy, which holds only in-frame ones; the method was immunoSEQ multiplex PCR. In the table there are about 110,000 clones, 81% of which are singletons. The sample consisted of peripheral blood, taken on day 0 of AZD1222 vaccination. Receptors were obtained from an adult in good health.

V and J are TRBV24-1 and TRBJ1-6, with a tentative D call TRBD1 (6 bases). V was shortened by 3 bases and J by 9 bases, with 14 bases between the two germline ends. The CDR3 is made up of 15 amino acids. Per germline, CDR1 KGHDR and CDR2 SFDVKD. The CDR3 DNA reads as TGTGCCACCAGTGATCTCGGGACACCTAGTTCACCCCTCCACTTT. Encoded protein: CATSDLGTPSSPLHF.

V and J are TRBV19 and TRBJ1-1; D gene unclear. The V gene's germline CDR1 is LNHDA and CDR2 SQIVND (reference sequence). This CDR3 comprises 14 residues. The ends were cut back, 2 bases at V and 1 base at J, with 8 bases in the middle. In DNA, the CDR3 is TGTGCCAGTAGTATACTCCCCAAGAACACTGAAGCTTTCTTT. It translates to CASSILPKNTEAFF.

This chain uses TRBV9 with TRBJ2-3; D is possibly TRBD1 (6 bases). Trimming pared 4 bases from V and 3 bases from J, leaving 15 bases between. In germline, CDR1 is SGDLS, CDR2 YYNGEE. This CDR3 has 15 amino acids. For the CDR3, the DNA is TGTGCCAGCAGCCCTCCCCAGGGGCAAACAGATACGCAGTATTTT. Its translation is CASSPPQGQTDTQYF. Combining the CDR3 with reference TRBV9 and TRBJ2-3 gives the whole variable domain DSGVTQTPKHLITATGQRVTLRCSPRSGDLSVYWYQQSLDQGLQFLIQYYNGEERAKGNILERFSAQQFPDLHSELNLSSLELGDSALYFCASSPPQGQTDTQYFGPGTRLTVL.

This clone came up once. The junction departs from the called germline gene at one end, perhaps through a read error. The chain combines TRBV7-2 with TRBJ2-2; TRBD2 matches at 12 bases. The CDR3 is 16 amino acids. From germline, CDR1 is SGHTA and CDR2 FQGNSA. This CDR3 is CASSLAGGLDTGELFF. In DNA, the CDR3 is TGTGCCAGCAGCCTAGCGGGGGGGTTGGACACCGGGGAGCTGTTTTTT.

In this sample, this clone turned up many times. The rearrangement joins TRBV6-4 to TRBJ2-1; TRBD2 aligns across 8 bases. Germline CDR1 and CDR2: MRHNA and SNTAGT. With 3 bases clipped from V and 5 bases from J, the junction kept 3 bases outside the gene matches. This CDR3 has 14 residues. This chain's CDR3 is CASSEAGAHNEQFF. In nucleotides, the CDR3 is TGTGCCAGCAGTGAAGCGGGGGCCCACAATGAGCAGTTCTTC.

The V call is TRBV3-1 (or the pseudogene TRBV3-2), the J call TRBJ2-1; TRBD2 matches 14 bases. Trimming at V came to 0 bases and at J to 8 bases, leaving 3 bases not matched to a gene. The germline V gene encodes CDR1 LGHDT and CDR2 YNNKEL (reference sequence). CDR3 size: 16 residues. For the CDR3, the DNA is TGTGCCAGCAGCCAAGATCGGACTAGCGGGGGGCATGAGCAGTTCTTC. This codes for CASSQDRTSGGHEQFF.

Note on this clone: This CDR3 is also generated by other DNA sequences in the sample. This rearrangement joins TRBV6-2 or TRBV6-3 to TRBJ1-1, with D possibly being TRBD1 (5 bases). Germline V gene lookup returns CDR1 MNHEY and CDR2 SVGEGT. The CDR3 length is 15 residues. V was clipped by 0 bases and J by 1 base, with 9 bases between them. The CDR3 DNA reads as TGTGCCAGCAGTTACTCGGGGCGGAGGAACACTGAAGCTTTCTTT. It translates to CASSYSGRRNTEAFF.

This clone has just one count. The same CDR3 arises from other DNA sequences in this sample as well. In nucleotides, the CDR3 is TGTGCCAGCAGCTTAGGTAAGAACACTGAAGCTTTCTTT. Protein sequence: CASSLGKNTEAFF. The chain has TRBV11-3 and TRBJ1-1; D uncertain. V was trimmed by 1 base and J by 1 base, leaving 4 bases between them. Germline-derived CDR1 and CDR2 are SGHNT and YENEEA. This CDR3 is built from 13 residues.

The chain combines TRBV10-1 with TRBJ1-1, with D possibly being TRBD1 (5 bases). Germline-derived CDR1 and CDR2 are WNHNN and SYGVQD (reference sequence). The ends were cut back, 6 bases at V and 9 bases at J, with 11 bases in the middle. This CDR3 comprises 11 residues. The CDR3 nucleotides are TGCGCCAGCAGCCCGACAGCGCAAGCTTTCTTT. The encoded protein is CASSPTAQAFF.

This CDR3 reads CASSLGAGGNSPLHF. The CDR3, as DNA: TGTGCCAGCAGTTTAGGGGCAGGGGGCAATTCACCCCTCCACTTT. The chain couples TRBV27 to TRBJ1-6, with 8 bases matching TRBD1. Germline V lookup: CDR1 MNHEY, CDR2 SMNVEV (reference sequence). This CDR3 is 15 amino acids long. V lost 2 bases to trimming and J lost 7 bases; unmatched junction nucleotides: 4.

The rearrangement uses TRBV7-2 and TRBJ1-3; no clear D gene. This CDR3 has 13 residues. Deletions cut 3 bases from V and 0 bases from J, with 3 bases between. Germline V gene sequence: CDR1 SGHTA, CDR2 FQGNSA. CDR3 loop: CASSLGSGNTIYF. CDR3 nucleotides: TGTGCCAGCAGCTTGGGCTCTGGAAACACCATATATTTT. The full variable domain, its missing parts supplied by reference TRBV7-2 and TRBJ1-3, is GAGVSQSPSNKVTEKGKDVELRCDPISGHTALYWYRQSLGQGLEFLIYFQGNSAPDKSGLPSDRFSAERTGGSVSTLTIQRTQQEDSAVYLCASSLGSGNTIYFGEGSWLTVV.

This clone was found a few times. The chain is built from TRBV2 and TRBJ2-7; TRBD1 might be the D (5 bases). Germline values: CDR1 SNHLY, CDR2 FYNNEI. Trimming cost V 4 bases and J 5 bases, with 15 bases left between them. There are 14 residues in the CDR3. The CDR3 reads CASSVQGRKNEQYF. The CDR3 nucleotides read TGTGCCAGCAGTGTCCAGGGTAGGAAGAACGAGCAGTACTTC.

The chain joins TRBV5-1 to TRBJ1-1; the D gene is possibly TRBD1 (5 bases). Germline V gene sequence: CDR1 SGHRS, CDR2 YFSETQ. The CDR3 is made up of 16 amino acids. Trimming stripped 0 bases from V and 0 bases from J, with 12 bases between. CDR3 DNA sequence: TGCGCCAGCAGCTTGGGGCCCGTGGGGGTGAACACTGAAGCTTTCTTT. Amino acids: CASSLGPVGVNTEAFF.

The chain recombines TRBV3-1 (or the pseudogene TRBV3-2) with TRBJ1-2; D is undetermined. Germline CDR1 is LGHDT and CDR2 is YNNKEL (reference sequence). The ends were cut back, 0 bases at V and 3 bases at J, with 8 bases in the middle. CDR3 length: 14 amino acids. In nucleotides, the CDR3 is TGTGCCAGCAGCCAAGACGCTGCAGACTATGGCTACACCTTC. Protein: CASSQDAADYGYTF.

The V and J genes are TRBV4-3 and TRBJ1-2, with TRBD1 identical over 7 bases. V dropped 1 base and J dropped 2; count of bases not matched to a gene: 4. CDR1 is LGHNA and CDR2 is YSLEER in the germline V gene. This CDR3 is 15 amino acids long. The CDR3 DNA reads TGCGCCAGCAGCCAAGTGGCAGGGGGGAACTATGGCTACACCTTC. This sequence encodes CASSQVAGGNYGYTF.

The V gene is TRBV28, the J gene TRBJ1-3; D not resolved. The V end lost 6 bases, the J end lost 0 bases, and 9 bases lay between the germline ends. This CDR3 contains 14 residues. From germline, CDR1 is MDHEN and CDR2 SYDVKM. CDR3 region: CASRLTGSGNTIYF. The CDR3 DNA sequence: TGTGCCAGCAGACTGACGGGCTCTGGAAACACCATATATTTT.

This chain uses TRBV7-2 with TRBJ2-3, with D maybe TRBD1 (5 bases). The CDR3 totals 15 residues. Trimming took 5 bases from V and 0 from J, leaving 12 bases between them. Germline V gene sequence: CDR1 SGHTA, CDR2 FQGNSA. The DNA for the CDR3 is TGTGCCAGCAGCCACGGACCAGGGAGCACAGATACGCAGTATTTT. This gives the protein CASSHGPGSTDTQYF. Combining the CDR3 with reference TRBV7-2 and TRBJ2-3 gives the whole variable domain GAGVSQSPSNKVTEKGKDVELRCDPISGHTALYWYRQSLGQGLEFLIYFQGNSAPDKSGLPSDRFSAERTGGSVSTLTIQRTQQEDSAVYLCASSHGPGSTDTQYFGPGTRLTVL.

The V call is TRBV7-2, the J call TRBJ2-7; D is tentatively TRBD1 or TRBD2 (6 bases each). This CDR3 has 14 residues. The V gene's germline CDR1 is SGHTA and CDR2 FQGNSA. Between the trimmed V and J ends, which lost 2 bases and 6 bases, there was a span of 14 bases. The CDR3 loop is CASSLQGGGSEQYF. CDR3 sequence (DNA): TGTGCCAGCAGCTTACAAGGAGGGGGATCCGAGCAGTACTTC.

This clone was observed a few times. The chain employs TRBV12-3 or TRBV12-4 and TRBJ1-2; TRBD1 might be the D (5 bases). The CDR3 extends over 13 amino acids. Trimming pared 5 bases from V and 4 bases from J, leaving 11 bases between. The CDR3 DNA is TGTGCCAGCAGTATGACAGTTGGCTATGGCTACACCTTC. Translating gives CASSMTVGYGYTF.

V is TRBV6-2 or TRBV6-3 and J is TRBJ1-4; D is ambiguous. The CDR3 sequence is 14 residues long. V lost 2 bases, J lost 7 bases, and 11 bases lay in between. Germline values: CDR1 MNHEY, CDR2 SVGEGT. CDR3 coding DNA: TGTGCCAGCAGTTACCTTGGAACACGTGAAAAACTGTTTTTT. Amino acid sequence: CASSYLGTREKLFF.

In nucleotides, the CDR3 is TGTGCCACCAGTGATCCAACCAGAGACAGGCAAGAGACCCAGTACTTC. Protein product: CATSDPTRDRQETQYF. The chain links TRBV24-1 to TRBJ2-5; tentatively, D is TRBD1 (6 bases). V lost 3 bases to trimming and J lost 2 bases, with 15 bases between them. CDR3 size: 16 residues. Looked up from germline, CDR1 is KGHDR and CDR2 is SFDVKD.

The chain couples TRBV4-2 to TRBJ2-6; D perhaps matches TRBD1 (6 bases). Germline V gives CDR1 LGHNA, CDR2 YNFKEQ. Trimming removed 4 bases at V and 2 bases at J, with 18 bases between. This CDR3 has 18 residues. The CDR3 region is CASSRQGIISPGANVLTF. For the CDR3, the DNA is TGTGCCAGCAGCCGTCAGGGGATAATATCTCCTGGGGCCAACGTCCTGACTTTC.

This chain connects TRBV6-6 to TRBJ2-1; the D gene is possibly TRBD2 (5 bases). The V gene lost 0 bases and the J gene lost 5 bases, with 8 bases spanning the gap. The length of the CDR3 is 14 residues. Germline CDR1 and CDR2: MNHNY and SVGAGI (reference sequence). CDR3 region: CASSYSRANNEQFF. For the CDR3, the DNA is TGTGCCAGCAGTTACTCGAGGGCGAACAATGAGCAGTTCTTC.

This clone was detected only once. This chain uses TRBV5-6 with TRBJ1-5; no clear D gene. Germline V lookup: CDR1 SGHDT, CDR2 YYEEEE. The CDR3 has 11 residues. Trimming stripped 4 bases from V and 7 bases from J, with 6 bases between. CDR3 DNA: TGTGCCAGCAGCATCAGGCAGCCCCAGCATTTT. Translated: CASSIRQPQHF.